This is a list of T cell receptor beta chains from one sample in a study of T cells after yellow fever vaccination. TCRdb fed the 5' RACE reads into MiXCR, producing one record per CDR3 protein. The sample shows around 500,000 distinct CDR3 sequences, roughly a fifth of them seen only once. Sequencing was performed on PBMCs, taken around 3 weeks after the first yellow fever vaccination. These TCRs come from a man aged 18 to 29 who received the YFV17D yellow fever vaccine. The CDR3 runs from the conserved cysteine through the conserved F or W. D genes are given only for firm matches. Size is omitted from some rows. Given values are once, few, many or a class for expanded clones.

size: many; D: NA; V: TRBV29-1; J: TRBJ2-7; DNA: TGCAGCCCATACACCGAGCAGTACTTC; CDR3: CSPYTEQYF
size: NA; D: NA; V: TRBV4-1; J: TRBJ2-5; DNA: TGCGCCAGCAGCCCCAGGGGGGGACACCTACAAGAGACCCAGTACTTC; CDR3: CASSPRGGHLQETQYF
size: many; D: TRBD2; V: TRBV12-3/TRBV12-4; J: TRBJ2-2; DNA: TGTGCCAGCAGTTGGACTAGCGGGGTAGCCGGGGAGCTGTTTTTT; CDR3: CASSWTSGVAGELFF
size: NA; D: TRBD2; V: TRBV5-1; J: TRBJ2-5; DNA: TGCGCCAGCAGCTTGGCGGCAGCGGGAGAAGAGACCCAGTACTTC; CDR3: CASSLAAAGEETQYF
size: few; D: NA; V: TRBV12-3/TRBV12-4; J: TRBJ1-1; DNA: TGTGCCAGCAGTTTTGGGGCAGTAGGGACTGAAGCTTTCTTT; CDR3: CASSFGAVGTEAFF
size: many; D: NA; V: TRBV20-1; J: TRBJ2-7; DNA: TGCAGTGCCTATCTCCAGGGGAGCTCCTACGAGCAGTACTTC; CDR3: CSAYLQGSSYEQYF
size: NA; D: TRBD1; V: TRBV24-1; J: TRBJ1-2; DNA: TGTGCCACCAGTGAGGACAGGGGGTATGGCTACACCTTC; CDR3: CATSEDRGYGYTF
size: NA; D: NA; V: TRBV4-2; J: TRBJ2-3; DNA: TGTGCCAGCAGCCCTACCGGACCAACCACAGATACGCAGTATTTT; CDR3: CASSPTGPTTDTQYF
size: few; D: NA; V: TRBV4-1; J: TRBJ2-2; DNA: TGCGCCAGCAGCCAAGTACTAGCGAACACCGGGGAGCTGTTTTTT; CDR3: CASSQVLANTGELFF
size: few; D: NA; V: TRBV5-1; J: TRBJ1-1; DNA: TGCGCCAGCAGCCTCGTCCAGGGAGATGCTGAAGCTTTCTTT; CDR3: CASSLVQGDAEAFF